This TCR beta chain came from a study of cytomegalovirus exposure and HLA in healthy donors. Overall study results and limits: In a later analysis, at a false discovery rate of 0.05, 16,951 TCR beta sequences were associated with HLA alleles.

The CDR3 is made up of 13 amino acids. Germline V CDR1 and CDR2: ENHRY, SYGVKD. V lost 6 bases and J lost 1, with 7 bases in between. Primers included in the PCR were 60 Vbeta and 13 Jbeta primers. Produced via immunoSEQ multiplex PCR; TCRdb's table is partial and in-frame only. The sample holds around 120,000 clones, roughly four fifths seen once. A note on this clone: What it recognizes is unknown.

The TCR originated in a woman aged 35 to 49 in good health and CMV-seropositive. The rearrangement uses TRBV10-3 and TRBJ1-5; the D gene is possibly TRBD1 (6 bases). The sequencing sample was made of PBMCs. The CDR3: CAIRGTSNQPQHF. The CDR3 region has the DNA TGTGCCATCAGGGGGACAAGCAATCAGCCCCAGCATTTT.